Sequencing of this T cell receptor beta chain was carried out in a study of T cells after yellow fever vaccination. Findings and caveats of the study: Most primary-vaccination clones recurred post-booster (nearly 98% CD4, about 90% CD8).

This clonotype was seen many times. Antigen: not known. They built TCR cDNA with 5'RACE template switching, a step that put in a universal primer site and UMIs. TCRdb reprocessed the 5' RACE reads via MiXCR and lists one record per CDR3 protein. The table includes 200,000 to 250,000 distinct CDR3 sequences, less than 3.5% detected once. V gave up 2 bases and J gave up 7 bases, with 6 bases separating them. The germline gives CDR1 SGHTA, CDR2 FQGNSA. The CDR3 covers 12 residues. This rearrangement joins TRBV7-2 to TRBJ2-1; no clear D gene. The specimen comprised CD4+ T cells sorted from PBMCs, sampled 10 days after the yellow fever booster vaccination. This clonotype was obtained from a man younger than 30 who received the YFV17D yellow fever vaccine. The CDR3 DNA reads as TGTGCCAGCAGCTTATTGAGGAATGAGCAGTTCTTC. This encodes CASSLLRNEQFF.